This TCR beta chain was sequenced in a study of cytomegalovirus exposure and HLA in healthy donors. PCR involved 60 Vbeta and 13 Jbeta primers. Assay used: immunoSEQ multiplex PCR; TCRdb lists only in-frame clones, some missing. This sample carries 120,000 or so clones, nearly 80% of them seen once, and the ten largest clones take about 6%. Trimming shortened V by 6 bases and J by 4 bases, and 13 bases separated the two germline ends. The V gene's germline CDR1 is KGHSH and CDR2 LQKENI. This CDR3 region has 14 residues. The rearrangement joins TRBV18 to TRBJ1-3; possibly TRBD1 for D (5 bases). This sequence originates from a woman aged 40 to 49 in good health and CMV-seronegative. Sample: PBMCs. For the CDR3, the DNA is TGTGCCAGCTCGATAGGGGCCTCAGGAAACACCATATATTTT. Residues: CASSIGASGNTIYF. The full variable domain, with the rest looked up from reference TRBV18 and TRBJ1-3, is NAGVMQNPRHLVRRRGQEARLRCSPMKGHSHVYWYRQLPEEGLKFMVYLQKENIIDESGMPKERFSAEFPKEGPSILRIQQVVRGDSAAYFCASSIGASGNTIYFGEGSWLTVV.